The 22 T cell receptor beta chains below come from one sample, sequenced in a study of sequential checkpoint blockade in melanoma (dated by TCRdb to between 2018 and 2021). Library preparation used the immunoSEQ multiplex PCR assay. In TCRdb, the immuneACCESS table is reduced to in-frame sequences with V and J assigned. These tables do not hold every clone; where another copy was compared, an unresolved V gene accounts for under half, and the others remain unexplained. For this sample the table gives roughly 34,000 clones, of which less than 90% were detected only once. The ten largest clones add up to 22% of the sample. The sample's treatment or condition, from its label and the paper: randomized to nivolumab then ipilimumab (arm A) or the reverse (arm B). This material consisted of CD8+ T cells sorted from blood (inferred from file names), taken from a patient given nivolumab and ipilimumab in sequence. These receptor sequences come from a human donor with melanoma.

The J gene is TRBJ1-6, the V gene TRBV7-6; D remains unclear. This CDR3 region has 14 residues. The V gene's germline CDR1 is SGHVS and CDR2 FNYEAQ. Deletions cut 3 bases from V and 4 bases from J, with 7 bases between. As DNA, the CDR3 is TGTGCCAGCAGCTTGGCCGTGTATAATTCACCCCTCCACTTT. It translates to CASSLAVYNSPLHF.

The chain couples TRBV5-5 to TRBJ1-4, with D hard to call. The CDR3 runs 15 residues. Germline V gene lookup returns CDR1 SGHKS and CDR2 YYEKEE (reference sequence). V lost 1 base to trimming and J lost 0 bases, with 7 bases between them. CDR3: CASSLFRTTNEKLFF. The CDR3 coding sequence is TGTGCCAGCAGCTTGTTTAGAACAACTAATGAAAAACTGTTTTTT.

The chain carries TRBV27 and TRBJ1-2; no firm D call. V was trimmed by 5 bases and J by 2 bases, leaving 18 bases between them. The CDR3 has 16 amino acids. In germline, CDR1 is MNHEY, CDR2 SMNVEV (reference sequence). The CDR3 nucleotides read TGTGCCAGCAGTCCCCGAGGAAGGGCGGGAAACTATGGCTACACCTTC. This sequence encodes CASSPRGRAGNYGYTF.

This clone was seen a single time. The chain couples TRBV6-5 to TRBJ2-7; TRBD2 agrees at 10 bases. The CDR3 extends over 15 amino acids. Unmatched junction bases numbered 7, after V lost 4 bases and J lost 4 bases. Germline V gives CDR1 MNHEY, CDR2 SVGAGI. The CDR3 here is CASSFAGTSVYEQYF. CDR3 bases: TGTGCCAGCAGTTTTGCCGGGACTAGCGTGTACGAGCAGTACTTC.

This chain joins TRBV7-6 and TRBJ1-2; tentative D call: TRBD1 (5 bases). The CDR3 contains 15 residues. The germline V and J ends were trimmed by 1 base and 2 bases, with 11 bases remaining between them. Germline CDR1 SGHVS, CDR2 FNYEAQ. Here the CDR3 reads CASSLDLAGNYGYTF. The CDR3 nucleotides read TGTGCCAGCAGCTTAGATCTGGCAGGGAACTATGGCTACACCTTC. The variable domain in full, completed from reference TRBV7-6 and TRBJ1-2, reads GAGVSQSPRYKVTKRGQDVALRCDPISGHVSLYWYRQALGQGPEFLTYFNYEAQQDKSGLPNDRFSAERPEGSISTLTIQRTEQRDSAMYRCASSLDLAGNYGYTFGSGTRLTVV.

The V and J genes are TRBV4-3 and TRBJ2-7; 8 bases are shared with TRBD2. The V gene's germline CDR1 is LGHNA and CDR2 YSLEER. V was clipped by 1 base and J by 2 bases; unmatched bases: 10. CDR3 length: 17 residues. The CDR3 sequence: CASSQVQLTGGAYEQYF. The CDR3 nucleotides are TGCGCCAGCAGCCAAGTCCAGTTGACCGGGGGGGCCTACGAGCAGTACTTC.

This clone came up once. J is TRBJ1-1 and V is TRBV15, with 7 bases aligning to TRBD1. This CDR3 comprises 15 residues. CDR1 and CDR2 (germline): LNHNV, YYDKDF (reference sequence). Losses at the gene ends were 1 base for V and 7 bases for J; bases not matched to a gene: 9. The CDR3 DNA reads TGTGCCACCAGCAGAGCCCCAAACACAGGGGTTGAAGCTTTCTTT. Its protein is CATSRAPNTGVEAFF.

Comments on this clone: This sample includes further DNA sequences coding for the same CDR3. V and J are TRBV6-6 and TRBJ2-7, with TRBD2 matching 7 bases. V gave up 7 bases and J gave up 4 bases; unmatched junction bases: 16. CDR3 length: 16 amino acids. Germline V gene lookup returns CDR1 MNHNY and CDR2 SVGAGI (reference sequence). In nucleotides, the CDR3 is TGTGCCAGCACTCAAGTTAGGGCTACGGGGGGTTACGAGCAGTACTTC. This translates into CASTQVRATGGYEQYF.

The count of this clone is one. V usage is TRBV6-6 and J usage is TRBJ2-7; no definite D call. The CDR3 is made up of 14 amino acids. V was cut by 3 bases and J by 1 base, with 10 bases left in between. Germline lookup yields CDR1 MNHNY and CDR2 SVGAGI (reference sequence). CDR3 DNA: TGTGCCAGCAGTTATGGCTGGCAGTCCTACGAGCAGTACTTC. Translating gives CASSYGWQSYEQYF.

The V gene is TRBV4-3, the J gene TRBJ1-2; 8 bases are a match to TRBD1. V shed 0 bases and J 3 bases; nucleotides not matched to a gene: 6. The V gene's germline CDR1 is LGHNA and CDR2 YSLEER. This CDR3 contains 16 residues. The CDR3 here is CASSQEEQGEDYGYTF. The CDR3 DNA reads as TGCGCCAGCAGCCAAGAAGAACAGGGGGAAGACTATGGCTACACCTTC.

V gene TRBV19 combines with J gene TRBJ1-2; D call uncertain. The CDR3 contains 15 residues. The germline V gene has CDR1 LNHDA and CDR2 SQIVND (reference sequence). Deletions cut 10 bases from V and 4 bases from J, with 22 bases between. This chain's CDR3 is CATLVWRAVGYGYTF. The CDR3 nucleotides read TGTGCCACCCTTGTCTGGAGGGCAGTGGGCTATGGCTACACCTTC.

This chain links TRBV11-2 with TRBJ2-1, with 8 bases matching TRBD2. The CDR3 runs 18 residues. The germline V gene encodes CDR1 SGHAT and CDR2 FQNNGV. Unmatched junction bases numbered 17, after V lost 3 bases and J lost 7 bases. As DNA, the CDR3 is TGTGCCAGCAGCTTCCTTCCTAGGGCAAGCGGGAGTCGGAATGAGCAGTTCTTC. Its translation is CASSFLPRASGSRNEQFF. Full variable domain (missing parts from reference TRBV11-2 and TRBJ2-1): EAGVAQSPRYKIIEKRQSVAFWCNPISGHATLYWYQQILGQGPKLLIQFQNNGVVDDSQLPKDRFSAERLKGVDSTLKIQPAKLEDSAVYLCASSFLPRASGSRNEQFFGPGTRLTVL.

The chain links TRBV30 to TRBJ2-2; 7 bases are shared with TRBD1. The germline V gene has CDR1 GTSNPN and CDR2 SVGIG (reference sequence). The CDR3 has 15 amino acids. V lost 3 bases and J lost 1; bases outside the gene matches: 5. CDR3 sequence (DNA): TGTGCCTGGAGCTCCGGGACAGTGAACACCGGGGAGCTGTTTTTT. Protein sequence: CAWSSGTVNTGELFF.

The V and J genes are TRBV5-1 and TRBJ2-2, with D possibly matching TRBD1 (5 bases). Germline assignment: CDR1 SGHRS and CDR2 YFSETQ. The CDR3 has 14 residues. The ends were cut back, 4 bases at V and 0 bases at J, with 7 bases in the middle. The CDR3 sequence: CASSPDTNTGELFF. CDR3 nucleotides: TGCGCCAGCAGCCCGGACACGAACACCGGGGAGCTGTTTTTT.

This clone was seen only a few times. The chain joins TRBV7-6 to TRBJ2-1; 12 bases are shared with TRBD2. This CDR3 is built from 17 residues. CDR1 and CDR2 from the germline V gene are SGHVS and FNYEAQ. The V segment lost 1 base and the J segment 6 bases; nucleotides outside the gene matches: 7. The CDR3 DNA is TGTGCCAGCAGCTTAGATTTTCTAGCGGGGGGGCGCAATGAGCAGTTCTTC. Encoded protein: CASSLDFLAGGRNEQFF. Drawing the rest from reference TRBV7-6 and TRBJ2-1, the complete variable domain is GAGVSQSPRYKVTKRGQDVALRCDPISGHVSLYWYRQALGQGPEFLTYFNYEAQQDKSGLPNDRFSAERPEGSISTLTIQRTEQRDSAMYRCASSLDFLAGGRNEQFFGPGTRLTVL.

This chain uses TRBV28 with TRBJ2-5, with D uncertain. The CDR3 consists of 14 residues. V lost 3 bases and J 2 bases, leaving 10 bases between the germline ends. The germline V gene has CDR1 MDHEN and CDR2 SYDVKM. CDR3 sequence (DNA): TGTGCCAGCAGTTTTTTGCCAGTTCAAGAGACCCAGTACTTC. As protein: CASSFLPVQETQYF.

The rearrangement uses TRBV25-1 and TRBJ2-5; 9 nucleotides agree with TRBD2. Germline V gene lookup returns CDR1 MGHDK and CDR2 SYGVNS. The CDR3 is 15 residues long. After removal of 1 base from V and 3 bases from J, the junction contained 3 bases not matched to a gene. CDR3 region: CASSEFGGGEETQYF. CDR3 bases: TGTGCCAGCAGTGAATTTGGCGGGGGGGAAGAGACCCAGTACTTC.

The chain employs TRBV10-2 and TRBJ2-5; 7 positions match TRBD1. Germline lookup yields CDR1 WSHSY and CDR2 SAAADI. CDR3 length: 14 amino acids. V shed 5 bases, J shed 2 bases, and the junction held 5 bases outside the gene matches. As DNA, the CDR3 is TGCGCCAGCAGTACTCGGACAGGACAAGAGACCCAGTACTTC. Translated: CASSTRTGQETQYF.

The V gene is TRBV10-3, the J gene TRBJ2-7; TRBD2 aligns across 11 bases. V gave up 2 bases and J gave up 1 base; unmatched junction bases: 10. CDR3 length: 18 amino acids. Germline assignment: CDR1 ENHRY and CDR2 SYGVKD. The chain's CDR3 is CAISEPLEASGRSYEQYF. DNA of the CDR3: TGTGCCATCAGTGAGCCGCTTGAGGCTAGCGGGAGGTCCTACGAGCAGTACTTC.

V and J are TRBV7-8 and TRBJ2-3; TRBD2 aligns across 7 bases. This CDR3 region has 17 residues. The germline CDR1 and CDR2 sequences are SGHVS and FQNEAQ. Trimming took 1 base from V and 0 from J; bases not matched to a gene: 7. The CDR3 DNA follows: TGTGCCAGCAGCTTAGTGGTAGCGGGCGCTAGCACAGATACGCAGTATTTT. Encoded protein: CASSLVVAGASTDTQYF. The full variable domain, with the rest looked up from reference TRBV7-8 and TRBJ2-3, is GAGVSQSPRYKVAKRGQDVALRCDPISGHVSLFWYQQALGQGPEFLTYFQNEAQLDKSGLPSDRFFAERPEGSVSTLKIQRTQQEDSAVYLCASSLVVAGASTDTQYFGPGTRLTVL.

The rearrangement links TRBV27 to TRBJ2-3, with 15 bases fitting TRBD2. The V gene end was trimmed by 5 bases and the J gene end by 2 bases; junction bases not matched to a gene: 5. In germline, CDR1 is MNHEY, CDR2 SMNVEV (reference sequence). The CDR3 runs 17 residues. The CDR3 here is CASSHGTSGGYTDTQYF. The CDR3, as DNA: TGTGCCAGCAGTCACGGGACTAGCGGGGGGTACACAGATACGCAGTATTTT.

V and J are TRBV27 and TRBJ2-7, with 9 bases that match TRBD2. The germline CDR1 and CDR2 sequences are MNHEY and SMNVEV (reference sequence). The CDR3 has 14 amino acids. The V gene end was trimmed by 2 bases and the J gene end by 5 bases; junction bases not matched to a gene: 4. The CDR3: CASSLGTSFNEQYF. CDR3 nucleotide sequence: TGTGCCAGCAGTTTAGGGACTAGCTTCAACGAGCAGTACTTC.